The subject of this entry is one T cell receptor beta chain. The CDR3 contains 13 residues. V lost 8 bases to trimming and J lost 4 bases, with 12 bases between them. The data were taken from a study of blood T cell repertoires in COVID-19. Study overall: Specimens from acute and convalescent COVID-19 originated in the United States, Italy and Spain. T cells, B-cell-depleted T cells, or PBMCs provided the cDNA or gDNA that served as material.

Source study methods: It was from reference gene primer amplification that nucleated cell counts were estimated. Measured with immunoSEQ multiplex PCR; TCRdb has only the in-frame clones, and not every one. V and J calls and clone size are as listed in that table; D and trimming were resolved from the DNA. Of around 320,000 clones in the sample, around 92% were seen once. V is TRBV12-3 or TRBV12-4 and J is TRBJ1-5; a weak D match, TRBD1 (6 bases). The specimen sequenced was peripheral blood. The source of this sequence is a woman aged 30 to 39 with COVID-19, enrolled during active disease. CDR3 residues: CASLGAANQPQHF. DNA for the CDR3: TGTGCCAGCCTGGGGGCAGCTAATCAGCCCCAGCATTTT.